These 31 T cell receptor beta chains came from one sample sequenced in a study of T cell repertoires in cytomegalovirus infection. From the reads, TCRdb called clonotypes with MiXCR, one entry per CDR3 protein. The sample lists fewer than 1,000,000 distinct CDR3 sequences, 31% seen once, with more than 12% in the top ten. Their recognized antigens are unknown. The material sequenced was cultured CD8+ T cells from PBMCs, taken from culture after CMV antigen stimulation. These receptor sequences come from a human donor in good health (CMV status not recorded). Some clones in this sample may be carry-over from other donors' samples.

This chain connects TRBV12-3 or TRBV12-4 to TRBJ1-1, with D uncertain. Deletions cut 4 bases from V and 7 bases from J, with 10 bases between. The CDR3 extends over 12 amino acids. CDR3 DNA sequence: TGTGCCAGCAGTTCCCCGGGTCTTGAAGCTTTCTTT. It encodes CASSSPGLEAFF.

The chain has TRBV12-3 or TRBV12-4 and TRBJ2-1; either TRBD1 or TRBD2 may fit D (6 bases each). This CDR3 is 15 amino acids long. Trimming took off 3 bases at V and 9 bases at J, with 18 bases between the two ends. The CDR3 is CASSLGRWTAGEQFF. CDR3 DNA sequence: TGTGCCAGCAGTTTGGGGCGGTGGACAGCGGGTGAGCAGTTCTTC.

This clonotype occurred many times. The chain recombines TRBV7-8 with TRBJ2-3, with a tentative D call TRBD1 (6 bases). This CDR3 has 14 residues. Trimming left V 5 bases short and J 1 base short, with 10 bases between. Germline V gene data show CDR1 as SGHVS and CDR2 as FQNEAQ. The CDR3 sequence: CASSRDTGTDTQYF. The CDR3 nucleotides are TGTGCCAGCAGCCGGGACACTGGCACAGATACGCAGTATTTT.

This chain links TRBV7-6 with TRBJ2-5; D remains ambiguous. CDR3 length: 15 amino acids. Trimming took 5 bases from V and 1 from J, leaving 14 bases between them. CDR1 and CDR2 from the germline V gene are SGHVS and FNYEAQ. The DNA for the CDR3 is TGTGCCAGCAGCCCGAACCCGACCCTCCAAGAGACCCAGTACTTC. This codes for CASSPNPTLQETQYF.

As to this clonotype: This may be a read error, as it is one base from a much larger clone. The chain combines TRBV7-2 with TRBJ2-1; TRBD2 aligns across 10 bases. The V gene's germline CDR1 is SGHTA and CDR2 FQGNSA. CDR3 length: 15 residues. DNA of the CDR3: TGTGCCAACAGCGCCGGACTAGCGGATAACAATGAGCAGTTCTTC. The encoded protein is CANSAGLADNNEQFF.

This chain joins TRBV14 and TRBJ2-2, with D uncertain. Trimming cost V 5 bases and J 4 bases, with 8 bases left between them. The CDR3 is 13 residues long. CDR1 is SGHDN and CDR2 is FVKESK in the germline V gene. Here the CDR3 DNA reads TGTGCCAGCAGCGCAACCCGCACCGGGGAGCTGTTTTTT. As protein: CASSATRTGELFF.

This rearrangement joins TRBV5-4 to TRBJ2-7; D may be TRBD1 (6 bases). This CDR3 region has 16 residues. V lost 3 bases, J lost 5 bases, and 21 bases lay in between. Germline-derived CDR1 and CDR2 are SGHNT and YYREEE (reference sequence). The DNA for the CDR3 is TGTGCCAGCAGCTCGTCCAGGGGAACCCTCAACAACGAGCAGTACGTC. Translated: CASSSSRGTLNNEQYV.

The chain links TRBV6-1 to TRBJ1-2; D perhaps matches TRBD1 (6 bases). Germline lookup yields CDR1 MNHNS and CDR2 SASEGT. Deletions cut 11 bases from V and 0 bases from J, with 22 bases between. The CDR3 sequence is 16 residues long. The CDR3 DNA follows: TGTGCCTTAGGACAGCCCAACCTTCAAGCTAACTATGGCTACACCTTC. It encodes CALGQPNLQANYGYTF.

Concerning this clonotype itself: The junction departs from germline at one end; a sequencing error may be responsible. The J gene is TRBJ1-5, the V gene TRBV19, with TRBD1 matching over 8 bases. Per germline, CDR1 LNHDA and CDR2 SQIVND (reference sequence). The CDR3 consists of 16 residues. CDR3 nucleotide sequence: TGTGTCAGTAGTACGACAGGGGTTGACCGCAATCAGCCCCAGCATTTT. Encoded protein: CVSSTTGVDRNQPQHF.

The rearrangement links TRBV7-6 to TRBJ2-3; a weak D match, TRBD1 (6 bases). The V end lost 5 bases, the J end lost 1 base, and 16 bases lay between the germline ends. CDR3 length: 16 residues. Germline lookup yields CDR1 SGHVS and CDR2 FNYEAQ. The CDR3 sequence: CASSQGWDIGTDTQYF. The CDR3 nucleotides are TGTGCCAGCAGCCAAGGGTGGGACATTGGCACAGATACGCAGTATTTT.

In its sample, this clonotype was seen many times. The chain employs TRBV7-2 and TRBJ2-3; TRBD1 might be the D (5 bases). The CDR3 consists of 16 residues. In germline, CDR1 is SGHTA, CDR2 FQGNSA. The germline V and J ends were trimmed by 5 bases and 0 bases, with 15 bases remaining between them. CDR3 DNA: TGTGCCAGCAGCCGCCCCCCGACAGATAGCACAGATACGCAGTATTTT. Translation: CASSRPPTDSTDTQYF.

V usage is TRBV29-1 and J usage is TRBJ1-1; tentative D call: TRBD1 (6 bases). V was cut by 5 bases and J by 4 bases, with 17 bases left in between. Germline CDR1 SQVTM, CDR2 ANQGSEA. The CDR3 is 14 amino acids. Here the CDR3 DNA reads TGCAGCGTTCACGGGGGCCGTGGAGGCACTGAAGCTTTCTTT. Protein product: CSVHGGRGGTEAFF.

The CDR3 region has the DNA TGTGCCAGCAGTGAGGAGTGGGGGCGAAGTCAGCCCCAGCATTTT. This translates into CASSEEWGRSQPQHF. The V gene is TRBV6-6, the J gene TRBJ1-5; possibly TRBD1 for D (6 bases). Germline-derived CDR1 and CDR2 are MNHNY and SVGAGI (reference sequence). The CDR3 spans 15 residues. Trimming left V 5 bases short and J 6 bases short, with 17 bases between.

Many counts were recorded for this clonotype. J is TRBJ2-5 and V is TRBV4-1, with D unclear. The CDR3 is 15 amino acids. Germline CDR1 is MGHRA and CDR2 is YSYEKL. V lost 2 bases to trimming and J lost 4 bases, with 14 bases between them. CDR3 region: CASSQNLLWLETQYF. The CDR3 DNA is TGCGCCAGCAGCCAAAATCTTCTGTGGTTAGAGACCCAGTACTTC.

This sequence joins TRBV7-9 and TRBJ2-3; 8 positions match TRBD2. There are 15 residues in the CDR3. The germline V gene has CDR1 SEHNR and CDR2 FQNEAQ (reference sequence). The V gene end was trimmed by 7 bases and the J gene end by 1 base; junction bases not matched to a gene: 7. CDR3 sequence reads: CASNPGGRGTDTQYF. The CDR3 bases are TGTGCCAGCAACCCGGGAGGGAGAGGCACAGATACGCAGTATTTT.

The CDR3 region is CASSLPGGKYDGYTF. The CDR3 region has the DNA TGTGCCAGCAGTTTGCCTGGGGGGAAGTATGATGGCTACACCTTC. The genes are TRBV6-2 or TRBV6-3 and TRBJ1-2, with D possibly TRBD1 on 5 matching bases. The CDR3 loop spans 15 amino acids. The germline V and J ends were trimmed by 4 bases and 6 bases, with 18 bases remaining between them. Germline assignment: CDR1 MNHEY and CDR2 SVGEGT.

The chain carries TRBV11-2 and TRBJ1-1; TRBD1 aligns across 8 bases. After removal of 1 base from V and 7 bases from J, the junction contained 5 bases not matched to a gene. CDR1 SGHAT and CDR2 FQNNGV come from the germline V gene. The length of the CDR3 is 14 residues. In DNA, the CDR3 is TGTGCCAGCAGCTTAGGGGTACAGGGGGGTGAAGCTTTCTTT. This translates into CASSLGVQGGEAFF.

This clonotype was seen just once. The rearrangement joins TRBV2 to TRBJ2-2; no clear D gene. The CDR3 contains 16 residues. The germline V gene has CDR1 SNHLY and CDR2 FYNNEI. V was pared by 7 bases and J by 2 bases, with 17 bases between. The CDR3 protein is CASMPDVHRNTGELFF. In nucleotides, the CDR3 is TGTGCCAGCATGCCGGACGTACACCGCAACACCGGGGAGCTGTTTTTT.

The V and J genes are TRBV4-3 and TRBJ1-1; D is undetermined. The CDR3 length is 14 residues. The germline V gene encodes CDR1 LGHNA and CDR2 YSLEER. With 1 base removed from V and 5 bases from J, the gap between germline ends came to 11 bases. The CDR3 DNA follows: TGCGCCAGCAGCCAAGGTGCGGGTTTGACTGAAGCTTTCTTT. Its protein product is CASSQGAGLTEAFF.

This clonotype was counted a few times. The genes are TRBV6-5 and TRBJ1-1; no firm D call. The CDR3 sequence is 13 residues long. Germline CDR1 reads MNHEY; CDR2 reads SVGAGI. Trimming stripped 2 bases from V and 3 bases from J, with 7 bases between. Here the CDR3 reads CASSYPSDTEAFF. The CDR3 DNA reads TGTGCCAGCAGTTACCCGAGCGACACTGAAGCTTTCTTT.

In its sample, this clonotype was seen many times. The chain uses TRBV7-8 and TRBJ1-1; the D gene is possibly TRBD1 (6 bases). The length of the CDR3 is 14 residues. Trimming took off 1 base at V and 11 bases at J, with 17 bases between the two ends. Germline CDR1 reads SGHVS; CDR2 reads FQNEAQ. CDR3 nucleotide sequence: TGTGCCAGCAGCTTAGTGACAGGACCCGTCGATGCTTTCTTT. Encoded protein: CASSLVTGPVDAFF.

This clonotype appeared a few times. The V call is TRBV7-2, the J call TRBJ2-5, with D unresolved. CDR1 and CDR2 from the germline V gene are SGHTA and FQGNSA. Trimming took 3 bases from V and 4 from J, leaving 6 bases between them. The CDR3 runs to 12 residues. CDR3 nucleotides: TGTGCCAGCAGCTTCGAGGTAGAGACCCAGTACTTC. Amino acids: CASSFEVETQYF. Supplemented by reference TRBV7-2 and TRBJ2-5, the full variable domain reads GAGVSQSPSNKVTEKGKDVELRCDPISGHTALYWYRQSLGQGLEFLIYFQGNSAPDKSGLPSDRFSAERTGGSVSTLTIQRTQQEDSAVYLCASSFEVETQYFGPGTRLLVL.

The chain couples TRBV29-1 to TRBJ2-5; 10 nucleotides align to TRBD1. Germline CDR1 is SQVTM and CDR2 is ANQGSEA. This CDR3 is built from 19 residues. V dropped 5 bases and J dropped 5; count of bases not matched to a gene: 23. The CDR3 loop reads CSVPYEADRGRLVEETQYF. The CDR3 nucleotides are TGCAGCGTTCCTTACGAGGCAGACAGGGGGCGTTTGGTTGAGGAGACCCAGTACTTC.

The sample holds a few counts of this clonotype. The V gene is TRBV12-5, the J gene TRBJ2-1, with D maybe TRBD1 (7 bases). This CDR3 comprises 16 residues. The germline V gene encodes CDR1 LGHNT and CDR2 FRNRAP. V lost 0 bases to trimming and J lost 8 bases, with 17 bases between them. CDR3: CASGLVRQGGYYEQFF. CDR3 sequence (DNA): TGTGCTAGTGGTTTGGTCCGACAGGGAGGATACTATGAGCAGTTCTTC.

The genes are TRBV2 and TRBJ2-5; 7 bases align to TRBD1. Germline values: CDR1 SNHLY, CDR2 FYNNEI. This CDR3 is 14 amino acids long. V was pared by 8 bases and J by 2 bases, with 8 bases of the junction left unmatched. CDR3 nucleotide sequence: TGTGCCAGCTCTACTGACAGGGCGCAAGAGACCCAGTACTTC. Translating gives CASSTDRAQETQYF.

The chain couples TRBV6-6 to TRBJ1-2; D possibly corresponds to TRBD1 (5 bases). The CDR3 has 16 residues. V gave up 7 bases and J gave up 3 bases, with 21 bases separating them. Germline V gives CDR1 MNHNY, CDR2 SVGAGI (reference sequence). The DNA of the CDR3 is TGTGCCAGCATTTTGTCGACAGATCTATACCACTATGGCTACACCTTC. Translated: CASILSTDLYHYGYTF.

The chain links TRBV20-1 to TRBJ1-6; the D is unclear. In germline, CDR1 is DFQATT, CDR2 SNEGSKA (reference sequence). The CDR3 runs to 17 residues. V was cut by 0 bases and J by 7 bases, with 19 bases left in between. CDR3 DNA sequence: TGCAGTGCTAGAGATCACACGGCCCGGGGAGAGAATTCACCCCTCCACTTT. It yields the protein CSARDHTARGENSPLHF.

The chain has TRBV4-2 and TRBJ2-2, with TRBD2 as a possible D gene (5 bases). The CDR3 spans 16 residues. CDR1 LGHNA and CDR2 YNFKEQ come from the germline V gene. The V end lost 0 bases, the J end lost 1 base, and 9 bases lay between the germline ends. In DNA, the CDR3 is TGTGCCAGCAGCCAAGAGAGGGCAGGGAACACCGGGGAGCTGTTTTTT. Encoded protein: CASSQERAGNTGELFF.

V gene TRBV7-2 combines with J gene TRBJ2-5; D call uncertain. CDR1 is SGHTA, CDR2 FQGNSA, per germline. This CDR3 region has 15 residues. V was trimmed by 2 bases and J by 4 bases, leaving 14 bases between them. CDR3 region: CASSLSWVKGETQYF. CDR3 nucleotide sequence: TGTGCCAGCAGCTTAAGTTGGGTTAAGGGAGAGACCCAGTACTTC.

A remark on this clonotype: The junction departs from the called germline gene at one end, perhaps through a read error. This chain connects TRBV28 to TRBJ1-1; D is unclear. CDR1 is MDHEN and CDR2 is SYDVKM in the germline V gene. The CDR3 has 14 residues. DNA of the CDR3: TGTGCCAACAGTTTACCCGGGCCGGACACTGAAGCTTTCTTT. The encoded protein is CANSLPGPDTEAFF.

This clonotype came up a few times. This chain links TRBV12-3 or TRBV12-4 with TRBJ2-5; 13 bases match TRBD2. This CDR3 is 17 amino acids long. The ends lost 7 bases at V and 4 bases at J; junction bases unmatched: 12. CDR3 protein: CASTLSRLAGGGETQYF. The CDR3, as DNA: TGTGCCAGCACCCTTTCTCGACTAGCGGGGGGTGGAGAGACCCAGTACTTC.